This T cell receptor (beta chain) was profiled in a study of control samples from healthy donors and cancer patients. Assay used: immunoSEQ multiplex PCR; TCRdb lists only in-frame clones, some missing. The sample lists 76,000 or so clones, roughly nine tenths occurring once. This clone was seen a few times. The sample carries other DNA sequences with the same CDR3. The V end was cut by 0 bases, the J end by 5 bases, with 8 bases between. The CDR3 runs 14 residues. Germline V gives CDR1 SGHRS, CDR2 YFSETQ. The sequence came from a woman between 50 and 59 years old with colorectal cancer. The sequenced material came from PBMCs. The rearrangement uses TRBV5-1 and TRBJ1-4; the D gene is possibly TRBD1 (5 bases). The CDR3, as DNA: TGCGCCAGCAGCTTGGGACAGATAAATGAAAAACTGTTTTTT. Translated: CASSLGQINEKLFF.